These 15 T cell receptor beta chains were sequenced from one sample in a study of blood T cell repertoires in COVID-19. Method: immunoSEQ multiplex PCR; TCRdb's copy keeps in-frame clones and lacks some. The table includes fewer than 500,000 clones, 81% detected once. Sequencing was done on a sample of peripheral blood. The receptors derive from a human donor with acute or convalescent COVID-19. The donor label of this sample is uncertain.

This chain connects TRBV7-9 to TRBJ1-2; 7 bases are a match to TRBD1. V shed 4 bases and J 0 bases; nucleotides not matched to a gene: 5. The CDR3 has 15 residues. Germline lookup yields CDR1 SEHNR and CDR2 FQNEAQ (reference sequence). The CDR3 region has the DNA TGTGCCAGCAGCTATCCGGGACAGTCTAACTATGGCTACACCTTC. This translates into CASSYPGQSNYGYTF.

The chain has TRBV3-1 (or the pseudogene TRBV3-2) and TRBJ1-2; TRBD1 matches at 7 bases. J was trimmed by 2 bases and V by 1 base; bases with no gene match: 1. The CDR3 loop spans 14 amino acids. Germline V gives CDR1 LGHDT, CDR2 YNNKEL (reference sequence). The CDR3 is CASSQGRGNYGYTF. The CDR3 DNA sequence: TGTGCCAGCAGCCAAGGCAGGGGGAACTATGGCTACACCTTC.

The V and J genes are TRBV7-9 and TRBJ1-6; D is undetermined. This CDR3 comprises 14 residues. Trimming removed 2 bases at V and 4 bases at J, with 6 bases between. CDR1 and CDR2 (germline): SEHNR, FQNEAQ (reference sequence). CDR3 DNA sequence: TGTGCCAGCAGCTTACCCAATTATAATTCACCCCTCCACTTT. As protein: CASSLPNYNSPLHF.

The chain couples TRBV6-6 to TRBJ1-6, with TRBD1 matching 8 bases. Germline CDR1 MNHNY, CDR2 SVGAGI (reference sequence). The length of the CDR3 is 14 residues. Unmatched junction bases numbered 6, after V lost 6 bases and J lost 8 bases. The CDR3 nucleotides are TGTGCCAGCAGGAGACAGGGGAACGATTCACCCCTCCACTTT. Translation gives CASRRQGNDSPLHF.

CDR3 amino acids: CASSLLGLGTGGRETQYF. CDR3 bases: TGTGCCAGCAGTTTACTCGGTCTAGGGACAGGCGGCCGGGAGACCCAGTACTTC. The rearrangement joins TRBV27 to TRBJ2-5, with TRBD1 matching over 8 bases. Germline V CDR1 and CDR2: MNHEY, SMNVEV (reference sequence). J lost 5 bases, V lost 2 bases, and 16 bases had no gene match. The CDR3 covers 18 residues.

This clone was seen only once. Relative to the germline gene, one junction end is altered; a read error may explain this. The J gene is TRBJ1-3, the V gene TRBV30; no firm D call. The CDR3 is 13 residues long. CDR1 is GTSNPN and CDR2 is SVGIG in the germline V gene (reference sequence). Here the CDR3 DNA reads TGTGCCTTCACTGCGGGCCCCGGAAACGCCATATATTTT. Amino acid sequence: CAFTAGPGNAIYF.

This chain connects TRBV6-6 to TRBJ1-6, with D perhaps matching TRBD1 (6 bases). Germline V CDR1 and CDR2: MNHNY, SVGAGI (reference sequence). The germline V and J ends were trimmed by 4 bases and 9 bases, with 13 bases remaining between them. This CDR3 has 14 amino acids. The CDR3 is CASSSGQTGSPLHF. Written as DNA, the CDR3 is TGTGCCAGCAGTTCCGGACAGACAGGTTCACCCCTCCACTTT.

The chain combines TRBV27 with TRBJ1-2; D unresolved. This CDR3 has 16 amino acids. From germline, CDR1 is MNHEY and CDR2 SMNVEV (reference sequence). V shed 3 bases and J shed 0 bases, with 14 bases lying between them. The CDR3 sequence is CASSFGRGGTNYGYTF. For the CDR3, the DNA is TGTGCCAGCAGTTTTGGGCGGGGTGGGACTAACTATGGCTACACCTTC.

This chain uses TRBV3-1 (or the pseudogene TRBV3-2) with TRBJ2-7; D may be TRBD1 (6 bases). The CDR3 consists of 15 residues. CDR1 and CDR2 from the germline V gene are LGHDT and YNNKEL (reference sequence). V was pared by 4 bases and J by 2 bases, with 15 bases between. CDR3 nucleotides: TGTGCCAGCAGCCCCGGCACAGGGTATGCCTACGAGCAGTACTTC. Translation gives CASSPGTGYAYEQYF.

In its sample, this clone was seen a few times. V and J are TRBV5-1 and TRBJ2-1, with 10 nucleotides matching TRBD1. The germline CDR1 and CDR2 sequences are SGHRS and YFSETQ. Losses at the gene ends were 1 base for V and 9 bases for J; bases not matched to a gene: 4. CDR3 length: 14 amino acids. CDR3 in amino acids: CASSLLGQGPEQFF. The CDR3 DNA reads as TGCGCCAGCAGCTTGCTGGGACAGGGGCCTGAGCAGTTCTTC.

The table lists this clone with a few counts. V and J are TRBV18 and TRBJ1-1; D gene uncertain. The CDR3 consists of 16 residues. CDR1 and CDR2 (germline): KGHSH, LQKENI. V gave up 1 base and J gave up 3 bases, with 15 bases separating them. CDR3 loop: CASSPLTRGADTEAFF. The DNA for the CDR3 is TGTGCCAGCTCACCACTGACCAGAGGAGCGGACACTGAAGCTTTCTTT.

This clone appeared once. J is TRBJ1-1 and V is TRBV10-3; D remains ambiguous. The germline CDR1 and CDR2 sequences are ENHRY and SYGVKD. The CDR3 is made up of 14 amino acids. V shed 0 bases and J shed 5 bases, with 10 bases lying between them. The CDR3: CAISESMVGTEAFF. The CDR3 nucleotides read TGTGCCATCAGTGAGTCAATGGTCGGGACTGAAGCTTTCTTT.

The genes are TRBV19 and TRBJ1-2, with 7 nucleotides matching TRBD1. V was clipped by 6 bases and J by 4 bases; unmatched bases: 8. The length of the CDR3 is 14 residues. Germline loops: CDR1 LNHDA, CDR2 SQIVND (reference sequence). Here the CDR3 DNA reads TGTGCCAGTAGGAACAGGGGAGCTGCCTATGGCTACACCTTC. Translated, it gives CASRNRGAAYGYTF.

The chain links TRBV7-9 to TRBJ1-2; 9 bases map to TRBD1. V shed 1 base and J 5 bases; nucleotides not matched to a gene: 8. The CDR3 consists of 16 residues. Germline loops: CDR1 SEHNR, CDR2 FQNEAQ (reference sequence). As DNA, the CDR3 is TGTGCCAGCAGCTTAGTGAGTTGGGACAGGGTTTATGGCTACACCTTC. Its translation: CASSLVSWDRVYGYTF. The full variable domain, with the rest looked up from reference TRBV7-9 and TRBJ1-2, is DTGVSQNPRHKITKRGQNVTFRCDPISEHNRLYWYRQTLGQGPEFLTYFQNEAQLEKSRLLSDRFSAERPKGSFSTLEIQRTEQGDSAMYLCASSLVSWDRVYGYTFGSGTRLTVV.

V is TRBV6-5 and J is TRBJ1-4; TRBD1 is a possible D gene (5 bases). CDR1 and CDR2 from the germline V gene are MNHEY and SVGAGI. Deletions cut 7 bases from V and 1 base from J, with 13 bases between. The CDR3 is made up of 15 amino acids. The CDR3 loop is CASTTWTLTNEKLFF. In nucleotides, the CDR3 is TGTGCCAGCACCACATGGACACTAACTAATGAAAAACTGTTTTTT.